The 18 T cell receptor beta chains reported below all come from one sample, sequenced in a study of T cells in women clearing cervical HPV infection. Assay: immunoSEQ multiplex PCR; the TCRdb copy retains only in-frame clones and omits some. Recorded for this sample: 25,000 to 35,000 clones. Material for sequencing was blood buffy coat. These receptors came from a woman between 18 and 75 years old with a cervical HPV16 infection that either progressed to CIN3+ or cleared (not recorded which).

As to this clone: The CDR3 is cut off 3 residues early in the read; its end comes from the germline J gene. The chain has TRBV20-1 and TRBJ2-3; TRBD1 agrees at 7 bases. With V trimmed by 5 bases and J by 6 bases, 14 bases remained unmatched. The germline gives CDR1 DFQATT, CDR2 SNEGSKA (reference sequence). The CDR3 contains 15 residues. The CDR3 sequence: CSAQDRALLRDTQYF. Partial CDR3 DNA: TGCAGTGCTCAAGACAGGGCGCTTTTGCGGGATACG.

Comments on this clone: Sequencing ends 3 residues short of the CDR3 end; the germline J gene provides the rest. This chain joins TRBV10-1 and TRBJ2-5; 10 nucleotides line up with TRBD2. The ends lost 2 bases at V and 4 bases at J; junction bases unmatched: 7. CDR3 length: 16 amino acids. The germline V gene encodes CDR1 WNHNN and CDR2 SYGVQD (reference sequence). The part of the CDR3 DNA that was read is TGCGCCAGCAGTGAGGGTACTAGCGGGACAGGAGAGACC. Its protein product is CASSEGTSGTGET. The whole CDR3 protein is CASSEGTSGTGETQYF.

With regard to this clone: The CDR3 extends 3 residues past the end of the read, so its final part is completed from the germline J gene. V gene TRBV2 combines with J gene TRBJ2-2; 9 nucleotides agree with TRBD2. Germline CDR1 and CDR2: SNHLY and FYNNEI. J lost 5 bases, V lost 4 bases, and 2 bases had no gene match. The CDR3 has 14 amino acids. The sequenced part of the CDR3 DNA is TGTGCCAGCAGTGGACTAGCGGATACCGGGGAG. Protein product: CASSGLADTGE. The complete CDR3 sequence is CASSGLADTGELFF.

As regards this clone: The read halts 3 residues ahead of the CDR3 end, with the missing end drawn from the germline J gene. This rearrangement joins TRBV19 to TRBJ1-5, with 8 bases lining up with TRBD1. This CDR3 comprises 17 residues. V was pared by 0 bases and J by 8 bases, with 12 bases of the junction left unmatched. Germline lookup yields CDR1 LNHDA and CDR2 SQIVND (reference sequence). The sequenced part of the CDR3 DNA is TGTGCCAGTAGTATAGAGAGACAGGGGTATCCCTTTAAGCCC. Protein product: CASSIERQGYPFKP. The whole CDR3 region reads CASSIERQGYPFKPQHF.

Comment on this clone: The read halts 3 residues ahead of the CDR3 end, with the missing end drawn from the germline J gene. This chain uses TRBV7-2 with TRBJ1-2; 12 positions agree with TRBD1. This CDR3 comprises 14 residues. CDR1 and CDR2 from the germline V gene are SGHTA and FQGNSA. The DNA read from the CDR3 is TGTGCCAGCAGCTCGGGGACAGGGGGCTGGGGC. Its protein is CASSSGTGGWG. The whole CDR3 protein is CASSSGTGGWGYTF.

Regarding this clone: The sequence runs out 3 residues before the end of the CDR3; the remainder is reconstructed from the germline J gene. The chain employs TRBV30 and TRBJ2-3, with 7 positions matching TRBD1. This CDR3 is built from 14 residues. The germline gives CDR1 GTSNPN, CDR2 SVGIG (reference sequence). The CDR3 DNA, read in part, is TGTGCCTGTCAACAGGGGTCCCTCCAAGAGACG. It translates to CACQQGSLQET. The whole CDR3 sequence is CACQQGSLQETQYF.

The DNA read from the CDR3 is TGCAGCGTTGTGTTAGCGACCAAGAGCCAAGAGACG. This translates into CSVVLATKSQET. The CDR3 in full is CSVVLATKSQETQYF. The chain is built from TRBV29-1 and TRBJ2-3; perhaps TRBD2 as D (5 bases). Read coverage stops 3 residues before the CDR3 terminus; the germline J gene supplies the remainder. The CDR3 spans 15 residues. From germline, CDR1 is SQVTM and CDR2 ANQGSEA.

About this clone itself: The read ends 3 residues before the CDR3 terminus; that terminus is restored from the germline J gene. The chain links TRBV30 to TRBJ2-2; maybe TRBD1 (6 bases). Trimming removed 1 base from V and 6 bases from J, with 9 bases in between. The germline CDR1 and CDR2 sequences are GTSNPN and SVGIG (reference sequence). The CDR3 is made up of 13 amino acids. The CDR3 DNA, read in part, is TGTGCCTGGAGTGGTCAGGGGCCCGGGGAG. It is translated as CAWSGQGPGE. The full CDR3 sequence reads CAWSGQGPGELFF.

As to this clone: The sequence runs out 3 residues before the end of the CDR3; the remainder is reconstructed from the germline J gene. The V and J genes are TRBV23-1 and TRBJ2-7; the D gene is possibly TRBD1 (6 bases). TRBV23-1 belongs to the ORF category, with a function that is uncertain. V shed 2 bases and J shed 0 bases, with 14 bases lying between them. The CDR3 spans 16 residues. CDR3 DNA, as far as it was read: TGCGCCAGCAGTCAACTCGACAGGCCTCACTCCTACGAG. Its translation is CASSQLDRPHSYE. The full CDR3 is CASSQLDRPHSYEQYF.

Concerning this clone: The read gets to within 3 residues of the CDR3 end, and the germline J gene fills in the rest. This chain links TRBV19 with TRBJ2-4; TRBD2 agrees at 8 bases. The CDR3 has 15 residues. Trimming at V came to 7 bases and at J to 2 bases, leaving 7 bases not matched to a gene. Germline CDR1 is LNHDA and CDR2 is SQIVND (reference sequence). CDR3 DNA (partial): TGTGCCAGTACCCCCGGGGGGGGTCCCAAAAACATT. Its translation: CASTPGGGPKNI. The full CDR3 is CASTPGGGPKNIQYF.

Turning to this clone: The CDR3 extends 3 residues past the end of the read, so its final part is completed from the germline J gene. V is TRBV11-3 and J is TRBJ2-4, with a weak D call TRBD2 (5 bases). The CDR3 sequence is 12 residues long. Trimming cost V 5 bases and J 6 bases, with 8 bases left between them. The germline gives CDR1 SGHNT, CDR2 YENEEA. The sequenced part of the CDR3 DNA is TGTGCCAGCAGCCAACTAGGAAACATT. It is translated as CASSQLGNI. The full CDR3 sequence reads CASSQLGNIQYF.

As to this clone: The read stops 3 residues short of the end of the CDR3; the missing end is completed from the germline J gene. The rearrangement joins TRBV19 to TRBJ1-5; D call uncertain. The CDR3 spans 14 residues. V was clipped by 2 bases and J by 3 bases, with 8 bases between them. In germline, CDR1 is LNHDA, CDR2 SQIVND (reference sequence). CDR3 bases read: TGTGCCAGTAGTATACGGGGAAACAATCAGCCC. It encodes CASSIRGNNQP. The full CDR3 protein reads CASSIRGNNQPQHF.

A word on this clone: The read is 3 residues too short to cover the CDR3 end, so that end is filled in from the germline J gene. The chain couples TRBV29-1 to TRBJ1-1; 8 nucleotides align to TRBD1. CDR3 length equals 12 residues. V gave up 7 bases and J gave up 7 bases; unmatched junction bases: 8. Germline CDR1 and CDR2: SQVTM and ANQGSEA. CDR3 DNA (partial): TGCAGCGCCGACAGGGGAGGAGGTGAA. This sequence encodes CSADRGGGE. The complete CDR3 sequence is CSADRGGGEAFF.

With respect to this clone: The read finishes 3 residues shy of the CDR3 end, and the germline J gene is used to complete it. The chain carries TRBV29-1 and TRBJ2-3; no clear D. V lost 6 bases, J lost 6 bases, and 19 bases lay in between. Germline CDR1 SQVTM, CDR2 ANQGSEA. CDR3 length: 14 amino acids. The CDR3 DNA, read in part, is TGCAGCGTCCTCCGGTCCACCCCTTGGGATACG. It yields the protein CSVLRSTPWDT. The full-length CDR3 reads as CSVLRSTPWDTQYF.

Concerning this clone: The DNA ends 3 residues before the CDR3 does, and the rest of the CDR3 is filled in from the germline J gene. The V call is TRBV30, the J call TRBJ2-3, with D hard to call. The CDR3 is made up of 13 amino acids. Germline lookup yields CDR1 GTSNPN and CDR2 SVGIG (reference sequence). CDR3 sequence reads: CAWSKDSNQPQYF. The part of the CDR3 DNA that was read is TGTGCCTGGAGTAAGGATAGCAATCAGCCG.

CDR3 DNA (partial): TGCAGCGCCAGGACAGGACAAGAGACG. This gives the protein CSARTGQET. The entire CDR3 sequence reads CSARTGQETQYF. The chain joins TRBV29-1 to TRBJ2-3; the match to TRBD1 covers 7 bases. The read terminates 3 residues before the CDR3 end, so the remaining end is supplied by the germline J gene. The CDR3 is made up of 12 amino acids. CDR1 is SQVTM and CDR2 is ANQGSEA in the germline V gene.

As concerns this clone: The read ends 3 residues before the CDR3 terminus; that terminus is restored from the germline J gene. V is TRBV10-2 and J is TRBJ2-2; 8 positions match TRBD2. V gave up 2 bases and J gave up 7 bases; unmatched junction bases: 0. The germline V gene has CDR1 WSHSY and CDR2 SAAADI. CDR3 length: 13 residues. The CDR3 protein is CASSEGTSGELFF. The covered CDR3 bases are TGCGCCAGCAGTGAGGGGACTAGCGGGGAG.

Notes on this clone: The read halts 3 residues ahead of the CDR3 end, with the missing end drawn from the germline J gene. This chain links TRBV2 with TRBJ2-3; a possible D gene is TRBD2 (5 bases). Trimming cost V 5 bases and J 1 base, with 7 bases left between them. The germline gives CDR1 SNHLY, CDR2 FYNNEI. The CDR3 totals 13 residues. CDR3 region: CASSLRGTDTQYF. CDR3 bases read: TGTGCCAGCAGTCTGCGGGGCACAGATACG.